Below are 25 T cell receptor beta chains sequenced from a single sample in a study of blood T cell repertoires in COVID-19. The protocol was immunoSEQ multiplex PCR, while the TCRdb copy is restricted to in-frame clones and leaves out a portion. The table shows more than 300,000 clones, with 70% to 90% occurring only once. The sample consisted of PBMCs or T cells enriched from blood (not recorded which). The source is a woman under 40 who had recovered from COVID-19.

The chain joins TRBV28 to TRBJ1-1, with 8 bases fitting TRBD1. V lost 5 bases and J lost 0; bases outside the gene matches: 8. This CDR3 has 16 residues. Germline CDR1 and CDR2: MDHEN and SYDVKM. The CDR3 bases are TGTGCCAGCAGTGGCGAAGGACAGGGAATGAACACTGAAGCTTTCTTT. Protein: CASSGEGQGMNTEAFF.

The chain combines TRBV6-6 with TRBJ1-3; D perhaps matches TRBD1 (6 bases). The V gene lost 6 bases and the J gene lost 4 bases, with 16 bases spanning the gap. The CDR3 loop spans 15 amino acids. Germline V lookup: CDR1 MNHNY, CDR2 SVGAGI (reference sequence). The DNA for the CDR3 is TGTGCCAGCAGCCGACGGGTGCAGGGGGGAAACACCATATATTTT. Amino acid sequence: CASSRRVQGGNTIYF.

This clone was seen a few times. Here the CDR3 DNA reads TGTGCCAGCAGGGACCTTACCGGGGAAGCTTTCTTT. Protein: CASRDLTGEAFF. The chain couples TRBV6-4 to TRBJ1-1; D not certain. This CDR3 has 12 amino acids. Germline lookup yields CDR1 MRHNA and CDR2 SNTAGT. Trimming cost V 6 bases and J 8 bases, with 13 bases left between them.

The chain links TRBV30 to TRBJ1-2; D is ambiguous. CDR3 size: 10 residues. Germline values: CDR1 GTSNPN, CDR2 SVGIG (reference sequence). Trimming took off 5 bases at V and 8 bases at J, with 9 bases between the two ends. The CDR3 spells CAWGWEGYTF. The CDR3 bases are TGTGCCTGGGGTTGGGAGGGCTACACCTTC.

V and J are TRBV4-1 and TRBJ1-4; D is perhaps TRBD1 (5 bases). Trimming pared 0 bases from V and 2 bases from J, leaving 10 bases between. Germline V gene sequence: CDR1 MGHRA, CDR2 YSYEKL. This CDR3 has 16 residues. CDR3 DNA sequence: TGCGCCAGCAGCCAAGATTACGGGGGGACTAATGAAAAACTGTTTTTT. As protein: CASSQDYGGTNEKLFF.

The V gene is TRBV7-2, the J gene TRBJ1-4; 9 positions match TRBD1. Germline CDR1 reads SGHTA; CDR2 reads FQGNSA. The CDR3 consists of 18 residues. The V segment lost 2 bases and the J segment 5 bases; nucleotides outside the gene matches: 12. DNA of the CDR3: TGTGCCAGCAGCTTAAAGACTTCTAGGGGACAGGGAAATGAAAAACTGTTTTTT. This translates into CASSLKTSRGQGNEKLFF.

This chain joins TRBV5-6 and TRBJ2-5; no definite D call. CDR1 and CDR2 (germline): SGHDT, YYEEEE. The ends were cut back, 0 bases at V and 5 bases at J, with 14 bases in the middle. This CDR3 contains 15 residues. Here the CDR3 DNA reads TGTGCCAGCAGCTTGGAGAGACCCTTGCGGGAGACCCAGTACTTC. Translated: CASSLERPLRETQYF.

Points on this clone: The junction departs from the called germline gene at one end, perhaps through a read error. The genes are TRBV4-2 and TRBJ1-5, with a tentative D call TRBD1 (5 bases). Germline CDR1 and CDR2: LGHNA and YNFKEQ. This CDR3 comprises 14 residues. CDR3 residues: CASCHGRGDQPQHF. CDR3 DNA: TGTGCCAGCTGCCACGGCCGGGGGGATCAGCCCCAGCATTTT.

The V and J genes are TRBV11-2 and TRBJ2-1; 9 bases map to TRBD1. CDR1 is SGHAT and CDR2 is FQNNGV in the germline V gene. Trimming removed 5 bases from V and 7 bases from J; junction bases left unmatched: 12. CDR3 length equals 16 residues. CDR3 bases: TGTGCCAGCAGCCCAGGACAGGGGTACCCTTGGAATGAGCAGTTCTTC. Translated, it gives CASSPGQGYPWNEQFF.

The chain links TRBV3-1 (or the pseudogene TRBV3-2) to TRBJ2-1; 14 bases align to TRBD2. Trimming cost V 4 bases and J 5 bases; bases outside gene matches: 7. Germline V gene sequence: CDR1 LGHDT, CDR2 YNNKEL (reference sequence). The length of the CDR3 is 17 residues. The CDR3 sequence: CASSPTSGGAGDNEQFF. The DNA of the CDR3 is TGTGCCAGCAGCCCGACTAGCGGGGGGGCTGGTGACAATGAGCAGTTCTTC.

The V gene is TRBV7-2, the J gene TRBJ1-1, with 8 positions matching TRBD1. V was pared by 5 bases and J by 2 bases, with 7 bases of the junction left unmatched. The CDR3 extends over 15 amino acids. Germline V lookup: CDR1 SGHTA, CDR2 FQGNSA. The CDR3 DNA is TGTGCCAGCAGCCACAACAGGGGGTTCAACACTGAAGCTTTCTTT. The encoded protein is CASSHNRGFNTEAFF.

The V call is TRBV15, the J call TRBJ1-2, with D tentatively TRBD1 (6 bases). Germline-derived CDR1 and CDR2 are LNHNV and YYDKDF (reference sequence). Trimming removed 4 bases at V and 6 bases at J, with 9 bases between. This CDR3 comprises 12 residues. This CDR3 reads CATSKHRDGYTF. In DNA form, the CDR3 reads TGTGCCACCAGCAAACACAGGGATGGCTACACCTTC.

The chain links TRBV30 to TRBJ2-6, with no clear D. The V gene's germline CDR1 is GTSNPN and CDR2 SVGIG (reference sequence). CDR3 length: 15 residues. V was pared by 0 bases and J by 0 bases, with 6 bases between. CDR3 protein: CAWSVTGSGANVLTF. CDR3 nucleotide sequence: TGTGCCTGGAGTGTGACGGGCTCTGGGGCCAACGTCCTGACTTTC.

As regards this clone: The germline gene is not matched at one end of the junction; a read error may be the cause. V gene TRBV7-9 combines with J gene TRBJ1-2; 8 bases align to TRBD1. From germline, CDR1 is SEHNR and CDR2 FQNEAQ (reference sequence). The CDR3 length is 14 residues. As DNA, the CDR3 is TGTGCCAGCAGTTTAGCAGGGGGCGCGTATGGCTACACCTTC. This encodes CASSLAGGAYGYTF.

This chain links TRBV6-4 with TRBJ1-1, with a possible D match to TRBD1 (5 bases). The CDR3 totals 15 residues. Trimming removed 4 bases at V and 1 base at J, with 13 bases between. Germline CDR1 reads MRHNA; CDR2 reads SNTAGT. The CDR3 DNA reads TGTGCCAGCAGTGTCACCCGGGGGTCGAACACTGAAGCTTTCTTT. Amino acids: CASSVTRGSNTEAFF.

The rearrangement links TRBV7-2 to TRBJ1-1; D not resolved. The CDR3 totals 14 residues. Trimming removed 5 bases at V and 4 bases at J, with 14 bases between. Germline assignment: CDR1 SGHTA and CDR2 FQGNSA. The CDR3 DNA follows: TGTGCCAGCAGCCCTAGTGGAGGATTCACTGAAGCTTTCTTT. Translated, it gives CASSPSGGFTEAFF. The full variable domain, rest sourced from reference TRBV7-2 and TRBJ1-1, is GAGVSQSPSNKVTEKGKDVELRCDPISGHTALYWYRQSLGQGLEFLIYFQGNSAPDKSGLPSDRFSAERTGGSVSTLTIQRTQQEDSAVYLCASSPSGGFTEAFFGQGTRLTVV.

V and J are TRBV11-3 and TRBJ2-2, with D maybe TRBD2 (5 bases). Germline assignment: CDR1 SGHNT and CDR2 YENEEA. The CDR3 spans 16 residues. V was cut by 1 base and J by 4 bases, with 13 bases left in between. CDR3: CASSLAEGSPTGELFF. The CDR3 bases are TGTGCCAGCAGCTTAGCAGAGGGAAGCCCCACCGGGGAGCTGTTTTTT.

The chain combines TRBV7-8 with TRBJ1-1, with 8 bases matching TRBD1. The CDR3 is made up of 13 amino acids. Germline CDR1 reads SGHVS; CDR2 reads FQNEAQ. The ends lost 5 bases at V and 11 bases at J; junction bases unmatched: 10. The CDR3: CASSPNAGGAAFF. The CDR3 region has the DNA TGTGCCAGCAGCCCCAATGCAGGGGGCGCCGCTTTCTTT.

This clone is a singleton in its sample. The chain joins TRBV6-5 to TRBJ2-7; D possibly corresponds to TRBD1 (6 bases). CDR3 size: 11 residues. Per the germline V gene, CDR1 is MNHEY and CDR2 is SVGAGI. CDR3 residues: CAGQTSYEQYF. CDR3 DNA sequence: TGTGCAGGACAGACATCCTACGAGCAGTACTTC.

J is TRBJ2-2 and V is TRBV24-1; tentatively, D is TRBD1 (6 bases). Deletions cut 12 bases from V and 1 base from J, with 11 bases between. In germline, CDR1 is KGHDR, CDR2 SFDVKD. This CDR3 has 13 residues. This CDR3 is CAVGDKNTGELFF. CDR3 sequence (DNA): TGTGCCGTCGGGGACAAGAACACCGGGGAGCTGTTTTTT.

This sequence joins TRBV6-1 and TRBJ1-2; TRBD1 might be the D (5 bases). CDR3 length: 14 residues. Germline lookup yields CDR1 MNHNS and CDR2 SASEGT. V lost 1 base, J lost 3 bases, and 9 bases lay in between. The CDR3 nucleotides read TGTGCCAGCAGTGAAGTTACAGGACACTATGGCTACACCTTC. Residues: CASSEVTGHYGYTF.

About this clone: A much larger clone lies a single base off, so this may be a read error. The CDR3 sequence: CASSSRGNTEAFF. Written as DNA, the CDR3 is TGTGCCAGCAGCTCACGGGGGAACACTGAAGCTTTCTTT. The chain couples TRBV7-2 to TRBJ1-1; D remains ambiguous. The V gene lost 4 bases and the J gene lost 1 base, with 7 bases spanning the gap. The CDR3 covers 13 residues. Looked up from germline, CDR1 is SGHTA and CDR2 is FQGNSA. Supplemented by reference TRBV7-2 and TRBJ1-1, the full variable domain reads GAGVSQSPSNKVTEKGKDVELRCDPISGHTALYWYRQSLGQGLEFLIYFQGNSAPDKSGLPSDRFSAERTGGSVSTLTIQRTQQEDSAVYLCASSSRGNTEAFFGQGTRLTVV.

The chain uses TRBV5-4 and TRBJ1-2; a weak D match, TRBD1 (5 bases). V lost 4 bases and J 3 bases, leaving 19 bases between the germline ends. The CDR3 contains 16 residues. In germline, CDR1 is SGHNT, CDR2 YYREEE (reference sequence). CDR3 nucleotide sequence: TGTGCCAGCAGCATTCCCGGCGGGGCGAGATACTATGGCTACACCTTC. This translates into CASSIPGGARYYGYTF.

The V and J genes are TRBV6-5 and TRBJ2-3; D not certain. V lost 5 bases and J 8 bases, leaving 11 bases between the germline ends. Germline-derived CDR1 and CDR2 are MNHEY and SVGAGI. There are 12 residues in the CDR3. CDR3 loop: CASSRGLGTQYF. The DNA for the CDR3 is TGTGCCAGCAGTCGAGGTTTAGGTACGCAGTATTTT.

The rearrangement links TRBV4-2 to TRBJ1-2, with 8 nucleotides matching TRBD1. V lost 6 bases to trimming and J lost 4 bases; unmatched junction nucleotides: 4. The CDR3 spans 13 residues. Germline V lookup: CDR1 LGHNA, CDR2 YNFKEQ. The CDR3 coding sequence is TGTGCCAGCAGGGGACAGGCGGGCTATGGCTACACCTTC. It translates to CASRGQAGYGYTF.